This TCR beta chain was documented in a study of blood T cell repertoires in COVID-19. Study summary: Both acute and convalescent COVID-19 samples were obtained from the United States, Italy and Spain. Sample material is recorded as cDNA or gDNA derived from T cells, B-cell-depleted T cells, or PBMCs.

The assay was immunoSEQ multiplex PCR, and TCRdb's table has in-frame clones only and misses some. In the table there are roughly 200,000 clones, about 85% of which are singletons. The ends lost 5 bases at V and 7 bases at J; junction bases unmatched: 10. The CDR3 loop spans 15 amino acids. Germline V gene sequence: CDR1 MNHNY, CDR2 SVGAGI (reference sequence). The TCR originated in a man aged 40-50 years who had recovered from COVID-19. The chain links TRBV6-6 to TRBJ2-1; TRBD2 agrees at 8 bases. The sequencing sample was made of PBMCs or T cells enriched from blood (not recorded which). CDR3: CASSPPGGETNEQFF. CDR3 DNA: TGTGCCAGCAGTCCTCCCGGGGGGGAAACAAATGAGCAGTTCTTC.